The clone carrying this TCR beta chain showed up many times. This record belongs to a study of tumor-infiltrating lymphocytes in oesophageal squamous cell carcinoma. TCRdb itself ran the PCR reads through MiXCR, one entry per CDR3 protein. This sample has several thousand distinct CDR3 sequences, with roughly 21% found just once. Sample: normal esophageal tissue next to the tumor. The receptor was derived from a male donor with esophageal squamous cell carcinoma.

In DNA, the CDR3 is TGTGCCAGCTCGCCCGGGACAGGGTTAAGGGAGCAGTACTTC. This sequence encodes CASSPGTGLREQYF. The rearrangement links TRBV18 to TRBJ2-1, with 9 bases matching TRBD1. The end of the DNA is better explained by TRBJ2-7, so the J call may be wrong. CDR1 and CDR2 (germline): KGHSH, LQKENI. This CDR3 has 14 amino acids.